The following is a T cell receptor (beta chain) sequence with its context. Its antigen target is currently unknown. Base quality data are lacking; no much larger clone is found one base away. The data derive from a study of shared clonotypes between healthy human individuals (dated by TCRdb to the early 2020s). Regarding the complete study: The cohort comprised a couple of women and a few men aged 18 to 49 years. To increase sequencing depth and limit assay-specific biases, TCR repertoire library preparation and sequencing were carried out by different laboratories using diverse techniques. To estimate repertoire size and how much clonotype sharing occurs between individuals, the study deeply sequenced the blood TCR repertoires of five healthy adults. For each donor, CD4 naive and CD4 memory were each run on three plates, CD8 naive on two plates, and CD8 memory on one plate. Each donor's leukapheresis produced roughly between roughly 0.85 and 10 billion PBMCs. Results the study describes overall, beyond this receptor: Sharing across four donors was observed for 5% to 6.5% of naive CD4, less than 4% of naive CD8, about 2.3% of memory CD4, and around 0.42% of memory CD8 clonotypes. Incomplete sequencing was indicated by rarefaction of sorted-subset datasets, despite the large sequencing depth. Naive subsets generally had larger estimated clonotype richness than memory subsets did. The genetic and exposure-history diversity represented was limited by the small number of donors. Based on pairwise subsampling, the degree of clonotype sharing among donors was expected to be affected by sequencing depth. Compared with non-shared clonotypes, clonotypes shared by all four sorted-subset donors had higher generation probabilities. Only blood was sampled, and tissue TCR repertoires likely differ from those in blood.

Donors were healthy HIV-negative adults with no recently reported acute infections or vaccinations. All donors were Caucasian adults living in Nashville, Tennessee, USA. Magnetic negative selection was used to enrich CD4+ T cells, after which naive cells were positively selected on CD45RA and the negative fraction became the memory subset. Blood was obtained by leukapheresis, after which PBMCs were separated by Ficoll-Histopaque density gradient centrifugation and cryopreserved in liquid nitrogen vapor phase. Purity and quantity of every magnetically sorted T cell population were checked by analytical flow cytometry. From each sorted fraction, genomic DNA was isolated and quantified by UV absorbance on a Nanodrop 2000c. TCR CDR3 regions were amplified from genomic DNA by multiplex PCR using the deep immunoSEQ assay. Genomic DNA extracted from each cell subset was distributed evenly over all wells of several immunoSEQ 96-well plates, and each plate served as one replicate. Each replicate PCR for sorted subsets received 150 to 250 ng genomic DNA, equal to 28,000 or so T cell genomes. The purified libraries were quantified using a Qubit 3.0 fluorometer, sized with a Bioanalyzer 2100, and then quantified again using the KAPA Library Quantification kit. Every immunoSEQ 96-well plate was sequenced on a dedicated single-read 150-cycle Illumina NextSeq 550 flow cell. The published analysis was carried out like this. Because the immunoSEQ output included only junctional sequences and no quality scores, the filtering could not be the same as the filtering used for full-length reads. Sequences were annotated with PyIR, a Python wrapper for IgBLAST v1.9, and V/J genes and CDR3 were assigned using IMGT germline references. Reads were removed for weak V/J assignments (E-value above 1e-6), missing CDR3, stop codons, out-of-frame junctions, or ambiguous translated residues. A V3J clonotype was defined by an identical inferred V gene, J gene, and CDR3 amino acid sequence. Percentage overlap between repertoires was calculated by dividing the number of shared unique clonotypes by the size of the smaller repertoire. Repertoire richness was assessed with RTK rarefaction, the Chao1 estimator, and Recon v2.1 estimates of unobserved clonotypes. Generation probabilities for all TCRbeta clonotypes obtained by the gDNA method from a handful of donors were computed using OLGA. This immuneACCESS table, as held by TCRdb, lists in-frame sequences with V and J called but not all clones. Of the missing ones, under half trace to an unresolved V gene in checked studies; the others have no known cause. Clone size and the V and J calls come from that table; the DNA yielded D and trimming. The sample data list some 2.4 million clones, and approximately 94% of these were observed just once. 0.36% of the sample belongs to the ten largest clones.

After removal of 6 bases from V and 4 bases from J, the junction retains 10 bases not matched to a gene. Spanning cysteine to phenylalanine, the CDR3 consists of 15 amino acids. The only DNA kept is the CDR3, 45 bases in frame from the first base. The germline V gene (reference sequence) sets CDR1 to LNHDA and CDR2 to SQIVND. Sequencing used naive CD4+ T cells from PBMCs. What the cell subset or site label conveys for this sample: CD45RA+ positively selected. Recombination joined TRBV19 with TRBJ2-3; 7 middle bases align to TRBD1. The receptor was derived from a man between 18 and 35 years old in good health. Some clones in this sample may be carry-over from other donors' samples. CDR3 region: CASRGDRRPPDTQYF. In nucleotide form, the sequence is TGTGCCAGTAGGGGGGACAGAAGGCCCCCAGATACGCAGTATTTT.